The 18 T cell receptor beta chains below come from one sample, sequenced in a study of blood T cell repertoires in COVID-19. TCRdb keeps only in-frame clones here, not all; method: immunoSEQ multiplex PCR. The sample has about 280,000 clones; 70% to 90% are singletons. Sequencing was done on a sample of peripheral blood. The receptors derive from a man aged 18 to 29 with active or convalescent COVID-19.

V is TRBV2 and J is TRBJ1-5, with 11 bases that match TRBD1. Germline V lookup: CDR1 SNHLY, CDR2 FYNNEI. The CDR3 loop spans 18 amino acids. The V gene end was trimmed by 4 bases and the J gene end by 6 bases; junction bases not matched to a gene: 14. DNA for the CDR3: TGTGCCAGCAGTGTCTCCCGGGACAGGGGGGGACTCGGTCAGCCCCAGCATTTT. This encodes CASSVSRDRGGLGQPQHF.

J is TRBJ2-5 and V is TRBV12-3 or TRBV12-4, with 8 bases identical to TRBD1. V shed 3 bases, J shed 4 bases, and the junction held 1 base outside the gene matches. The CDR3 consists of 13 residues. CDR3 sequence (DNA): TGTGCCAGCAGTTTCAGGGGGCCAGAGACCCAGTACTTC. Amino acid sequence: CASSFRGPETQYF.

CDR3 sequence (DNA): TGTGCCAGCAGCTTGACAGGGCATGAAAAACTGTTTTTT. It translates to CASSLTGHEKLFF. This chain links TRBV5-6 with TRBJ1-4, with TRBD1 as a possible D gene (6 bases). This CDR3 contains 13 residues. Trimming left V 1 base short and J 6 bases short, with 7 bases between. Germline CDR1 is SGHDT and CDR2 is YYEEEE.

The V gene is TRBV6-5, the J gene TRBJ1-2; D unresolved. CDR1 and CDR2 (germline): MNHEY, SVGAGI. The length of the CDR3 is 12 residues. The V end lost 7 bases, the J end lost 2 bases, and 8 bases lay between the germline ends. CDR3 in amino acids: CASKRGNYGYTF. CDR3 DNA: TGTGCCAGCAAACGGGGAAACTATGGCTACACCTTC.

CDR3 loop: CASSGQVRYEQYF. Written as DNA, the CDR3 is TGTGCCTCCTCGGGACAGGTCCGCTACGAGCAGTACTTC. The chain links TRBV10-3 to TRBJ2-7, with 8 bases fitting TRBD1. Germline V gene data show CDR1 as ENHRY and CDR2 as SYGVKD. The CDR3 has 13 residues. The V gene end was trimmed by 11 bases and the J gene end by 3 bases; junction bases not matched to a gene: 9.

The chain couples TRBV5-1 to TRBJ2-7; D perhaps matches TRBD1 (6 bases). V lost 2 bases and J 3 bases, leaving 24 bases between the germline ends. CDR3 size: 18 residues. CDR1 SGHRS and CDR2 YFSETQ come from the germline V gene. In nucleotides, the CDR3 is TGCGCCAGCAGCTTTTTTACCACAGGGTCCTTACACCACTACGAGCAGTACTTC. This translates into CASSFFTTGSLHHYEQYF.

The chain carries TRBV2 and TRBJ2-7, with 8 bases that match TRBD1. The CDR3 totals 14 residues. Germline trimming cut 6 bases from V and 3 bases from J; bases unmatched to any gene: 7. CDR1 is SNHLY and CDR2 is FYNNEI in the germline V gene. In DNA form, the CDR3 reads TGTGCCAGCAGCCCCAGGGGGCGCGTCTACGAGCAGTACTTC. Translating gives CASSPRGRVYEQYF. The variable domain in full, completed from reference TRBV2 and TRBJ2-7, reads EPEVTQTPSHQVTQMGQEVILRCVPISNHLYFYWYRQILGQKVEFLVSFYNNEISEKSEIFDDQFSVERPDGSNFTLKIRSTKLEDSAMYFCASSPRGRVYEQYFGPGTRLTVT.

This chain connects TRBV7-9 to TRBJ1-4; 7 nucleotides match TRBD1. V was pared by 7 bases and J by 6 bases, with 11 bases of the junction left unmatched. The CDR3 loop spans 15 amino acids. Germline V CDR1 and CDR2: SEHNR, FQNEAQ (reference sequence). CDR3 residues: CASTDASQGDEKLFF. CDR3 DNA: TGTGCCAGCACCGACGCCAGCCAGGGGGATGAAAAACTGTTTTTT. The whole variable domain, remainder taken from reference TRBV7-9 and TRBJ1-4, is DTGVSQNPRHKITKRGQNVTFRCDPISEHNRLYWYRQTLGQGPEFLTYFQNEAQLEKSRLLSDRFSAERPKGSFSTLEIQRTEQGDSAMYLCASTDASQGDEKLFFGSGTQLSVL.

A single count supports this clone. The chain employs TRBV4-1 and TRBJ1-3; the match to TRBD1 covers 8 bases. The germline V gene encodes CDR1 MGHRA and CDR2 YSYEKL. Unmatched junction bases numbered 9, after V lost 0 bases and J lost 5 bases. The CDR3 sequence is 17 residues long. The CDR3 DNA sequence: TGCGCCAGCAGCCAAGAACCTCCGGGACAGGTCAGAAACACCATATATTTT. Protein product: CASSQEPPGQVRNTIYF.

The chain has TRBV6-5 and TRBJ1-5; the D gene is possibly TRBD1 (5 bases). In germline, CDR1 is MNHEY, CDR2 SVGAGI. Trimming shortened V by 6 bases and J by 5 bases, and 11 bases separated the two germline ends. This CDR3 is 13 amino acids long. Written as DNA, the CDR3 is TGTGCCAGCAGCTGGGGCAGGGATCAGCCCCAGCATTTT. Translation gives CASSWGRDQPQHF.

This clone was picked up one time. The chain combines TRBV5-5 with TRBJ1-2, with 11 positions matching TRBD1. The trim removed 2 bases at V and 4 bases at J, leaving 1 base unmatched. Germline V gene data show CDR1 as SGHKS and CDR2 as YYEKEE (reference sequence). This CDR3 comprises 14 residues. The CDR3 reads CASSFGTGGYGYTF. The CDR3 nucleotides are TGTGCCAGCAGCTTTGGGACAGGGGGCTATGGCTACACCTTC.

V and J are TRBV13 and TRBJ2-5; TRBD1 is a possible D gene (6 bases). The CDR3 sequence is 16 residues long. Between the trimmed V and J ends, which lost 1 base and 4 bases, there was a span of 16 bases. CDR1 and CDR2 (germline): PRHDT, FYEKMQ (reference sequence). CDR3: CASSLAGGSKGETQYF. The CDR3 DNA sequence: TGTGCCAGCAGCTTAGCTGGGGGCTCCAAGGGAGAGACCCAGTACTTC. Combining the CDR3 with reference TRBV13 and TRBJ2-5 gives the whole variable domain AAGVIQSPRHLIKEKRETATLKCYPIPRHDTVYWYQQGPGQDPQFLISFYEKMQSDKGSIPDRFSAQQFSDYHSELNMSSLELGDSALYFCASSLAGGSKGETQYFGPGTRLLVL.

CDR3 amino acids: CASSLTGEGYEQYF. In DNA form, the CDR3 reads TGTGCCAGCAGCTTAACAGGGGAGGGCTACGAGCAGTACTTC. This chain uses TRBV7-3 with TRBJ2-7; TRBD2 matches 7 bases. The length of the CDR3 is 14 residues. J lost 3 bases, V lost 0 bases, and 2 bases had no gene match. Germline loops: CDR1 SGHTA, CDR2 FQGTGA. Full variable domain (missing parts from reference TRBV7-3 and TRBJ2-7): GAGVSQTPSNKVTEKGKYVELRCDPISGHTALYWYRQSLGQGPEFLIYFQGTGAADDSGLPNDRFFAVRPEGSVSTLKIQRTERGDSAVYLCASSLTGEGYEQYFGPGTRLTVT.

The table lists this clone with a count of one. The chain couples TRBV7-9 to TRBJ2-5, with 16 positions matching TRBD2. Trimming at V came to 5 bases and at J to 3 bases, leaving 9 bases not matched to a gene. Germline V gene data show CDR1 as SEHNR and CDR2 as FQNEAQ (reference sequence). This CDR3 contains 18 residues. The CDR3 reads CASSTPGLAGGPEETQYF. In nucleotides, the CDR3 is TGTGCCAGCAGCACGCCGGGACTAGCGGGGGGGCCGGAAGAGACCCAGTACTTC.

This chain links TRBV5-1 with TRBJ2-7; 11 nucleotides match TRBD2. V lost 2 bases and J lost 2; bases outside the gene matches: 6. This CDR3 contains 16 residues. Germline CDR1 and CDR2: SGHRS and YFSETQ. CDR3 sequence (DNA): TGCGCCAGCAGCTTCGTACTAGCGGGGGACGCCTACGAGCAGTACTTC. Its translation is CASSFVLAGDAYEQYF.

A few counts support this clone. The CDR3 here is CASSPGTAYGYTF. The CDR3 region has the DNA TGTGCCAGCAGTCCCGGGACAGCCTATGGCTACACCTTC. The rearrangement uses TRBV5-6 and TRBJ1-2, with 7 bases that match TRBD1. Germline V gives CDR1 SGHDT, CDR2 YYEEEE. CDR3 length equals 13 residues. J gave up 4 bases and V 5 bases, and 5 bases lay outside the gene matches.

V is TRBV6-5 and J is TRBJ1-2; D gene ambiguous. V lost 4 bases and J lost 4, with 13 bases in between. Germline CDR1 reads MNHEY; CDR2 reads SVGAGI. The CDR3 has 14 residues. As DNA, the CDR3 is TGTGCCAGCAGTTCCTCGCAACTGCTCTATGGCTACACCTTC. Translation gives CASSSSQLLYGYTF.

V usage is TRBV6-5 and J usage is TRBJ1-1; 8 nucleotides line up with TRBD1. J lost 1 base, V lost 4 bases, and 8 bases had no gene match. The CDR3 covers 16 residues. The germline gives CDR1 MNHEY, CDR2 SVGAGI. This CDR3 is CASSSLTGGENTEAFF. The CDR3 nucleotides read TGTGCCAGCAGTTCCCTCACAGGGGGAGAGAACACTGAAGCTTTCTTT.